This T cell receptor beta chain was captured in a study of early T cells in non-severe SARS-CoV-2 infection. Study as a whole: Unpaired chains resulted from sequencing bulk RNA of unsorted whole blood. Whole-study findings and limits: VDJdb-based annotation leaned toward anti-spike CD8 responses and missed private and CD4 specificities.

The CDR3 totals 15 residues. CDR1 and CDR2 from the germline V gene are SNHLY and FYNNEI. The germline V and J ends were trimmed by 2 bases and 0 bases, with 10 bases remaining between them. As regards this clonotype: Its antigen remains unknown.

Each CDR3 protein is one row after TCRdb ran MiXCR on the 5' RACE reads. The table shows around 70,000 distinct CDR3 sequences, with around 15% occurring only once. The V gene is TRBV2, the J gene TRBJ2-5; D might be TRBD2 (6 bases). The sequence derives from an adult who was a healthcare worker with PCR-confirmed SARS-CoV-2 infection or an uninfected control (not recorded which). Sequenced sample: whole blood. The CDR3 DNA follows: TGTGCCAGCAGTGAATACGCGGGGTACCAAGAGACCCAGTACTTC. Residues: CASSEYAGYQETQYF.